A single sample gave rise to the 16 T cell receptor beta chains below, sequenced in a study of T cell repertoires in cytomegalovirus infection. Their cognate antigens are unknown. TCRdb reprocessed the reads with MiXCR, giving one entry per CDR3 protein. The sample shows some 940,000 distinct CDR3 sequences, less than 40% of them seen only once. The specimen was cultured CD8+ T cells from PBMCs, collected from culture after CMV antigen stimulation. These receptors were collected from a human donor in good health (CMV status not recorded). Some clones in this sample may be carry-over from other donors' samples.

This clonotype occurred many times. The chain joins TRBV7-2 to TRBJ2-4; D unclear. The CDR3 extends over 16 amino acids. Looked up from germline, CDR1 is SGHTA and CDR2 is FQGNSA. Between the trimmed V and J ends, which lost 2 bases and 6 bases, there was a span of 17 bases. The CDR3 nucleotides read TGTGCCAGCAGCTTAAACGGGCAGCTCCTAGGAAACATTCAGTACTTC. Encoded protein: CASSLNGQLLGNIQYF.

The chain couples TRBV9 to TRBJ1-2, with 10 bases lining up with TRBD1. Germline assignment: CDR1 SGDLS and CDR2 YYNGEE. V was clipped by 3 bases and J by 4 bases; unmatched bases: 15. The CDR3 spans 18 residues. CDR3 in amino acids: CASSGTGTGASVLYGYTF. CDR3 DNA sequence: TGTGCCAGCAGCGGAACCGGGACAGGGGCGTCAGTGCTCTATGGCTACACCTTC.

The rearrangement links TRBV19 to TRBJ1-5; no clear D. V lost 6 bases and J 5 bases, leaving 11 bases between the germline ends. The germline V gene encodes CDR1 LNHDA and CDR2 SQIVND (reference sequence). The CDR3 extends over 13 amino acids. CDR3 loop: CASSVNGHQPQHF. The CDR3 bases are TGTGCCAGTAGCGTCAACGGCCATCAGCCCCAGCATTTT.

CDR3 DNA sequence: TGTGCCAGCAGTTTATTGGGACAGGGCGGTGGCTACACCTTC. This codes for CASSLLGQGGGYTF. The gene calls are TRBV27 and TRBJ1-2, with 9 bases that match TRBD1. With 1 base clipped from V and 7 bases from J, the junction kept 4 bases outside the gene matches. The germline gives CDR1 MNHEY, CDR2 SMNVEV (reference sequence). This CDR3 region has 14 residues.

This clonotype was seen many times. The genes are TRBV7-9 and TRBJ2-6; unclear D gene. Germline V gene lookup returns CDR1 SEHNR and CDR2 FQNEAQ (reference sequence). The CDR3 consists of 16 residues. Trimming took off 2 bases at V and 0 bases at J, with 8 bases between the two ends. CDR3 loop: CASSLSSVSGANVLTF. CDR3 bases: TGTGCCAGCAGCTTATCGTCGGTCTCTGGGGCCAACGTCCTGACTTTC.

This clonotype has only one observation. The chain has TRBV20-1 and TRBJ1-5; no clear D gene. Trimming pared 3 bases from V and 2 bases from J, leaving 20 bases between. The CDR3 has 17 residues. Germline CDR1 is DFQATT and CDR2 is SNEGSKA (reference sequence). CDR3 loop: CSASPPPGRRGNQPQHF. In DNA form, the CDR3 reads TGCAGTGCTAGCCCTCCCCCGGGGAGACGTGGCAATCAGCCCCAGCATTTT.

J is TRBJ2-1 and V is TRBV5-6; D uncertain. Trimming removed 5 bases from V and 9 bases from J, with 12 bases in between. The germline gives CDR1 SGHDT, CDR2 YYEEEE. The CDR3 runs 12 residues. The CDR3 region is CASSDRGREQFF. The DNA for the CDR3 is TGTGCCAGCAGTGACCGAGGACGTGAGCAGTTCTTC.

The table lists this clonotype with a few counts. The rearrangement links TRBV5-1 to TRBJ1-6; D ambiguous. Germline V gene data show CDR1 as SGHRS and CDR2 as YFSETQ. The CDR3 consists of 16 residues. V shed 5 bases and J shed 0 bases, with 12 bases lying between them. CDR3 DNA sequence: TGCGCCAGCAGAGAAGTAGAGAGCTCCTATAATTCACCCCTCCACTTT. Amino acids: CASREVESSYNSPLHF. The full variable domain, completed using reference TRBV5-1 and TRBJ1-6, is KAGVTQTPRYLIKTRGQQVTLSCSPISGHRSVSWYQQTPGQGLQFLFEYFSETQRNKGNFPGRFSGRQFSNSRSEMNVSTLELGDSALYLCASREVESSYNSPLHFGNGTRLTVT.

The J gene is TRBJ2-1, the V gene TRBV2; TRBD2 is a possible D gene (7 bases). V gave up 1 base and J gave up 2 bases, with 12 bases separating them. The CDR3 is 16 residues long. Germline V gene data show CDR1 as SNHLY and CDR2 as FYNNEI. This CDR3 reads CASSEDGGLAYNEQFF. DNA for the CDR3: TGTGCCAGCAGTGAAGACGGGGGGCTCGCCTACAATGAGCAGTTCTTC.

In its sample, this clonotype was seen many times. The V call is TRBV7-8, the J call TRBJ1-4; the D is unclear. The CDR3 has 17 residues. The germline V gene encodes CDR1 SGHVS and CDR2 FQNEAQ. Trimming pared 1 base from V and 4 bases from J, leaving 16 bases between. Here the CDR3 DNA reads TGTGCCAGCAGCTTAGATTTTAGGGCGTCCTATAATGAAAAACTGTTTTTT. Amino acid sequence: CASSLDFRASYNEKLFF.

The chain carries TRBV5-3 and TRBJ1-2, with 8 bases identical to TRBD1. TRBV5-3 counts as an open reading frame of uncertain function. V lost 8 bases, J lost 4 bases, and 10 bases stayed unmatched. The CDR3 has 14 residues. CDR3 sequence (DNA): TGTGCCAGCAGCATGGGACAGGCCAGCTATGGCTACACCTTC. This translates into CASSMGQASYGYTF.

This clonotype occurred a few times. The V call is TRBV6-5, the J call TRBJ1-4; 8 bases fit TRBD1. Germline assignment: CDR1 MNHEY and CDR2 SVGAGI. The CDR3 has 15 amino acids. V shed 4 bases and J 5 bases; nucleotides not matched to a gene: 6. The CDR3 reads CASSSLTGGNEKLFF. In DNA form, the CDR3 reads TGTGCCAGCAGTTCCCTAACAGGGGGAAATGAAAAACTGTTTTTT.

This clonotype came up a few times. The chain recombines TRBV27 with TRBJ1-2, with TRBD1 matching 9 bases. The ends lost 5 bases at V and 4 bases at J; junction bases unmatched: 11. The CDR3 loop spans 16 amino acids. CDR1 is MNHEY, CDR2 SMNVEV, per germline (reference sequence). The CDR3 is CASSMGQGGSTYGYTF. The DNA for the CDR3 is TGTGCCAGCAGTATGGGACAGGGAGGCTCTACCTATGGCTACACCTTC.

This clonotype turned up a few times. The chain combines TRBV4-1 with TRBJ1-1; D is undetermined. V lost 0 bases and J lost 3, with 11 bases in between. Germline lookup yields CDR1 MGHRA and CDR2 YSYEKL. The CDR3 is 15 amino acids. Written as DNA, the CDR3 is TGCGCCAGCAGCCAAGATGTGGCGGGCTACACTGAAGCTTTCTTT. This encodes CASSQDVAGYTEAFF.

This clonotype was recorded many times. The genes are TRBV7-9 and TRBJ1-2; D is possibly TRBD1 (6 bases). With 5 bases removed from V and 0 bases from J, the gap between germline ends came to 13 bases. CDR1 is SEHNR, CDR2 FQNEAQ, per germline (reference sequence). The CDR3 runs to 15 residues. The CDR3, as DNA: TGTGCCAGCAGCCGGGGGCGCAGTACTAACTATGGCTACACCTTC. Protein sequence: CASSRGRSTNYGYTF. Full variable domain (rest looked up from reference TRBV7-9 and TRBJ1-2): DTGVSQNPRHKITKRGQNVTFRCDPISEHNRLYWYRQTLGQGPEFLTYFQNEAQLEKSRLLSDRFSAERPKGSFSTLEIQRTEQGDSAMYLCASSRGRSTNYGYTFGSGTRLTVV.

CDR3 sequence: CASSFLGGASDTQYF. CDR3 in DNA: TGTGCCAGCAGCTTCCTCGGGGGGGCCTCAGATACGCAGTATTTT. The V and J genes are TRBV7-2 and TRBJ2-3; 8 bases line up with TRBD2. V dropped 3 bases and J dropped 4; count of bases not matched to a gene: 6. From germline, CDR1 is SGHTA and CDR2 FQGNSA. CDR3 length: 15 amino acids.